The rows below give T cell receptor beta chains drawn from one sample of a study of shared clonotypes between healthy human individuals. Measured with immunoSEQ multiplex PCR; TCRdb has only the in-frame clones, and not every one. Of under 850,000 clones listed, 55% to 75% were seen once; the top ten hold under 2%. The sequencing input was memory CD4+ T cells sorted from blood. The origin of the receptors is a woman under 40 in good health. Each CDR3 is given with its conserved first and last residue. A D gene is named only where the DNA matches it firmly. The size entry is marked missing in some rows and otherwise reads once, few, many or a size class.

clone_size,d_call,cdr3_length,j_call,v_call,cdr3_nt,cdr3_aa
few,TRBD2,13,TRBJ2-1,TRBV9,TGTGCCAGCAGCATCCGTTCAGCGGGAGACCTGTTCTTC,CASSIRSAGDLFF
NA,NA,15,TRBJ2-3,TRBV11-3,TGTGCCAGCAGCTCCGAGGGGTTGGAGACAGATACGCAGTATTTT,CASSSEGLETDTQYF
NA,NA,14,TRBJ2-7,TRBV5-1,TGCGCCAGCACCTTGTCAGCGTTCTCCTACGAGCAGTACTTC,CASTLSAFSYEQYF
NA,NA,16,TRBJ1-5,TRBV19,TGTGCCAGTAGTAGGCGTCAAGTCTATAGCAATCAGCCCCAGCATTTT,CASSRRQVYSNQPQHF
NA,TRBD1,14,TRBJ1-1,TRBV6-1,TGTGCCAGCAGGACAGGGGAAGGGTACACTGAAGCTTTCTTT,CASRTGEGYTEAFF
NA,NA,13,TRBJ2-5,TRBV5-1,TGCGCCAGCAGCTTGGGGGGAGGAGAGACCCAGTACTTC,CASSLGGGETQYF
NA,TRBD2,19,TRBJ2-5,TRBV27,TGTGCCAGCAGGGGTTTGAGCCGCGGACTAGCGGGAGGGCAAGAGACCCAGTACTTC,CASRGLSRGLAGGQETQYF
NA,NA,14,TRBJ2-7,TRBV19,TGTGCCAGTAGGACCTTGGCTGGCTCCTACGAGCAGTACTTC,CASRTLAGSYEQYF
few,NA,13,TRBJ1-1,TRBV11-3,TGTGCCAGCAGTAAAAGGGAGAACACTGAAGCTTTCTTT,CASSKRENTEAFF
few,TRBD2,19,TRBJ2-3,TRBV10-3,TGTGCCATCAGTCGACTAGCGGGATCCGGGCAGGGTTCCACAGATACGCAGTATTTT,CAISRLAGSGQGSTDTQYF
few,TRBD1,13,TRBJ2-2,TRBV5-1,TGCGCCAGCGGGACAGGGGACACCGGGGAGCTGTTTTTT,CASGTGDTGELFF
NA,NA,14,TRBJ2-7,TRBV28,TGTGCCAGCAGGGAGGGGGGAAGTGGTTACGAGCAGTACTTC,CASREGGSGYEQYF
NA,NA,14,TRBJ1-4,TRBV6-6,TGTGCCTCACAGAACCGGGACAAAAATGAAAAACTGTTTTTT,CASQNRDKNEKLFF
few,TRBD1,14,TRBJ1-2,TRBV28,TGTGCCAGCGGGCGACAGGGGGCCAACTATGGCTACACCTTC,CASGRQGANYGYTF
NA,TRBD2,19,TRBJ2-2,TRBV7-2,TGTGCCAGCAGCCGCGGACTAGCGGGAGATGAGTTAGGCACCGGGGAGCTGTTTTTT,CASSRGLAGDELGTGELFF
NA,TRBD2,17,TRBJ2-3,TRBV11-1,TGTGCCAGCAGCCCAGGGACTAGCGGGATAAGGCCAGATACGCAGTATTTT,CASSPGTSGIRPDTQYF
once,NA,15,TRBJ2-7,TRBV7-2,TGTGCCAGCAGGCCCAGGGGTAGAGGCTCCTACGAGCAGTACTTC,CASRPRGRGSYEQYF
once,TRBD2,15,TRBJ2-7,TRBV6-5,TGTGCCAGCAGTTACTCGGCTAGCGGGAGCTACGAGCAGTACTTC,CASSYSASGSYEQYF
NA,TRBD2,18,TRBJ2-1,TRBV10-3,TGTGCCATCAGTGAGTCGTCTAGCGGGAGGGCCAGGGGTTATGAGCAGTTCTTC,CAISESSSGRARGYEQFF
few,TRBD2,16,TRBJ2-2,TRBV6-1,TGTGCCAGCAGTGTTGCGGCGGGAGGTCAGACCGGGGAGCTGTTTTTT,CASSVAAGGQTGELFF
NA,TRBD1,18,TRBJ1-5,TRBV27,TGTGCCAGCCGGGAGGGGACAGGGAGATTTTATAGCAATCAGCCCCAGCATTTT,CASREGTGRFYSNQPQHF
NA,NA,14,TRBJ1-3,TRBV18,TGTGCCAGCTCACCGGATGGCTCTGGAAACACCATATATTTT,CASSPDGSGNTIYF
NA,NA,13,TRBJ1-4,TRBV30,TGTGCCTGGAGGCGCACACTACGCGAAAAACTGTTTTTT,CAWRRTLREKLFF
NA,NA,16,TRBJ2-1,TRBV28,TGTGCCAGCAGGGGGCCGGGGGTAAGCTCCTACAATGAGCAGTTCTTC,CASRGPGVSSYNEQFF
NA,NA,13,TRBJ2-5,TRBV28,TGTGCCAGCAGTTCCGGGTCCAGGGAGACCCAGTACTTC,CASSSGSRETQYF
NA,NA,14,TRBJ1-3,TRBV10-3,TGTGCCATCAGTAAGAGAAACTCTGGAAACACCATATATTTT,CAISKRNSGNTIYF
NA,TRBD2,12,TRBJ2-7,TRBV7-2,TGTGCCAGTGCTAGCGGAACCTACGAGCAGTACTTC,CASASGTYEQYF
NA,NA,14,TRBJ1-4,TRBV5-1,TGCGCCAGCAGCTTACGGGGGCTAGGTGAAAAACTGTTTTTT,CASSLRGLGEKLFF
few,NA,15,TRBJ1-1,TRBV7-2,TGTGCCAGCAGCCCAGCTGGGACACCTAACACTGAAGCTTTCTTT,CASSPAGTPNTEAFF
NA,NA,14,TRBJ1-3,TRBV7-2,TGTGCCAGCAGCTTTCAAGGATCTGGAAACACCATATATTTT,CASSFQGSGNTIYF
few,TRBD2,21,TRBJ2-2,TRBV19,TGTGCCAGTAGTATCTCCGGACTAGCGGGAGGGCGTATCGCGAACACCGGGGAGCTGTTTTTT,CASSISGLAGGRIANTGELFF
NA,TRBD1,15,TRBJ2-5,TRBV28,TGTGCCAGCAGTACCCCGGGACAGAGACAAGAGACCCAGTACTTC,CASSTPGQRQETQYF
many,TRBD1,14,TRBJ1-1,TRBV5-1,TGCGCCAGCAGCCCTGGGACAGGGGGAACTGAAGCTTTCTTT,CASSPGTGGTEAFF
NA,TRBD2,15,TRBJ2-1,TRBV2,TGTGCCAGCAGTCAGGGACTAAGCTCCTACAATGAGCAGTTCTTC,CASSQGLSSYNEQFF
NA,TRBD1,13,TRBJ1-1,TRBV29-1,TGCAGCGCAGACAGGGGGCTCAACACTGAAGCTTTCTTT,CSADRGLNTEAFF
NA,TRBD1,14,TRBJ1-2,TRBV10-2,TGCGCCAGCAGCATGAACAGGGGGCTTTCTGGCTACACCTTC,CASSMNRGLSGYTF
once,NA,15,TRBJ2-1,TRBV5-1,TGCGCCAGCAGCGGGGCTAGCGCTTCCTACAATGAGCAGTTCTTC,CASSGASASYNEQFF
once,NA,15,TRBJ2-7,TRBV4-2,TGTGCCAGCAGCCAAGGACTAGTGGCCTCCTACGAGCAGTACTTC,CASSQGLVASYEQYF
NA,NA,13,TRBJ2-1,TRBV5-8,TGTGCCAGCAGCTTGTTCAGTCCTAATGAGCAGTTCTTC,CASSLFSPNEQFF
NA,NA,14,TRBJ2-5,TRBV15,TGTGCCACCAGCAGAGGGGTCAGGGAAGAGACCCAGTACTTC,CATSRGVREETQYF
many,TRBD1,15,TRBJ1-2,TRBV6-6,TGTGCCAGCAGTTACTCCGACAGGGGGGACTATGGCTACACCTTC,CASSYSDRGDYGYTF
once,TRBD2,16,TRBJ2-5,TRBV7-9,TGTGCCAGCAGCTTCGGGTCTAGCGGGGCGCGAGAGACCCAGTACTTC,CASSFGSSGARETQYF
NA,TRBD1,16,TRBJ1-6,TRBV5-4,TGTGCCAGCAGCCCCGGATATGGACAGGGAAATTCACCCCTCCACTTT,CASSPGYGQGNSPLHF
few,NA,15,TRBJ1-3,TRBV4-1,TGCGCCAGCAGCCAAGAGGTGGGGCGACGAAACACCATATATTTT,CASSQEVGRRNTIYF
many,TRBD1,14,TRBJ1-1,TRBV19,TGTGCCAGTAGTGCACAGGGGGGATGGACTGAAGCTTTCTTT,CASSAQGGWTEAFF
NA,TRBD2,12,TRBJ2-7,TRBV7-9,TGTGCCAGCAACCGCGGACTAGGGCGACAGTACTTC,CASNRGLGRQYF
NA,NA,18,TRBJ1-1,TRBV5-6,TGTGCCAGCAGCGTGGTGGCGTTTGGGGGGAAAACGACCACTGAAGCTTTCTTT,CASSVVAFGGKTTTEAFF
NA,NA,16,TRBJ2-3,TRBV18,TGTGCCAGCTCACCAAGGCTCGGGGACGTGCCAGATACGCAGTATTTT,CASSPRLGDVPDTQYF
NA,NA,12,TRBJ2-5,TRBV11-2,TGTGCCAGCAGCTCCTCGGGAGAGACCCAGTACTTC,CASSSSGETQYF
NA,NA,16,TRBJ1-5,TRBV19,TGTGCCAGTAGTATAGTGAGAGGGGATTGGAATCAGCCCCAGCATTTT,CASSIVRGDWNQPQHF
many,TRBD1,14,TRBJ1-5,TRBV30,TGTGCCTGGTCAGGACAGGGGGCGGGACAGCCCCAGCATTTT,CAWSGQGAGQPQHF
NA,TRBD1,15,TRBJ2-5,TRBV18,TGTGCCAGCTCGCGTAACAGGGGGCTAGGCGAGACCCAGTACTTC,CASSRNRGLGETQYF
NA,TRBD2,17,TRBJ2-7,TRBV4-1,TGCGCCAGCAGCCAAGATGCCCCTAGCGGGAGCTCCTACGAGCAGTACTTC,CASSQDAPSGSSYEQYF
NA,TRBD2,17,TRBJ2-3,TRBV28,TGTGCCAGCAGTTTACAGGCGGGAGGCCGAAGCACAGATACGCAGTATTTT,CASSLQAGGRSTDTQYF
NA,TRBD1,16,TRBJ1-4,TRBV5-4,TGTGCCAGCAGCCCGGAAGAGGGGACAGGGTATGAAAAACTGTTTTTT,CASSPEEGTGYEKLFF
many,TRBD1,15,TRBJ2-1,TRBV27,TGTGCCAGCAGTTTTTGGGGACAGGGGAACAATGAGCAGTTCTTC,CASSFWGQGNNEQFF
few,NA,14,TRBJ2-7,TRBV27,TGTGCCAGCAAGAACCGGGACGACTCCTACGAGCAGTACTTC,CASKNRDDSYEQYF
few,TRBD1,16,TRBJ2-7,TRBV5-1,TGCGCCAGCAGCTTGGCCACGACAGGGGGCTTCTACGAGCAGTACTTC,CASSLATTGGFYEQYF
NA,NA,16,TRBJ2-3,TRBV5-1,TGCGCCAGCAGCTTGGCTCGCGGCGGGAGCACAGATACGCAGTATTTT,CASSLARGGSTDTQYF